The 18 T cell receptor beta chains below all came from one sample that was sequenced in a study of T cells in Graves' hyperthyroidism and ophthalmopathy. TCR beta CDR3 regions were amplified from RNA transcripts. A set of HTBI primers served as the primers for a first-round RT-PCR of the TCR CDR3. In TCRdb, the multiplex PCR reads were re-called with MiXCR into one record per CDR3 protein. The sample consists of under 750,000 distinct CDR3 sequences, under 20% of them appearing once. The sample taken for sequencing was blood. Receptor source: a woman between 45 and 65 years old with Graves' hyperthyroidism that later progressed to Graves' ophthalmopathy.

This clonotype was counted at least ten times. The CDR3 DNA follows: TGTGCCAGCAGCTTAAGAGCCCAGGGGAGTGAGCAGTTCTTC. Amino acids: CASSLRAQGSEQFF. The V gene is TRBV7-3, the J gene TRBJ2-1, with D perhaps TRBD1 (6 bases). The germline gives CDR1 SGHTA, CDR2 FQGTGA. The CDR3 is made up of 14 amino acids. V dropped 1 base and J dropped 9 bases, with 13 bases sitting between them.

This clonotype showed up just a few times. This sequence joins TRBV11-2 and TRBJ2-7; D is unresolved. This CDR3 is built from 16 residues. Trimming left V 0 bases short and J 0 bases short, with 12 bases between. CDR1 is SGHAT and CDR2 is FQNNGV in the germline V gene. The CDR3 region is CASSLELRISSYEQYF. The CDR3 coding sequence is TGTGCCAGCAGCTTAGAGCTGCGGATAAGCTCCTACGAGCAGTACTTC.

There are many counts of this clonotype. In DNA form, the CDR3 reads TGTGCCAGCAGCTTAGCAAGACAGGGCTCCTACGAGCAGTACTTC. Its protein is CASSLARQGSYEQYF. This chain connects TRBV7-9 to TRBJ2-7; 7 nucleotides align to TRBD1. This CDR3 has 15 amino acids. CDR1 is SEHNR, CDR2 FQNEAQ, per germline (reference sequence). Losses at the gene ends were 0 bases for V and 0 bases for J; bases not matched to a gene: 2.

There are many counts of this clonotype. The chain couples TRBV11-2 to TRBJ2-1, with TRBD2 matching over 12 bases. Trimming cost V 4 bases and J 9 bases; bases outside gene matches: 1. CDR1 SGHAT and CDR2 FQNNGV come from the germline V gene. The CDR3 spans 13 residues. CDR3 sequence: CASSSGLAGEQFF. Here the CDR3 DNA reads TGTGCCAGCAGCTCGGGACTAGCGGGTGAGCAGTTCTTC.

This clonotype turned up a few times. The chain couples TRBV6-1 to TRBJ2-3; 8 bases are a match to TRBD2. Looked up from germline, CDR1 is MNHNS and CDR2 is SASEGT. The CDR3 totals 15 residues. V trimming: 4 bases; J trimming: 1 base; junction bases outside the gene matches: 4. The CDR3 nucleotides read TGTGCCAGCAGTGGGATGCGGGGGGGCACAGATACGCAGTATTTT. Protein: CASSGMRGGTDTQYF.

In its sample, this clonotype was seen a few times. The junction departs from the called germline gene at one end, perhaps through a read error. The chain combines TRBV3-1 with TRBJ1-4, with a weak D call TRBD1 (6 bases). Germline loops: CDR1 LGHDT, CDR2 YNNKEL (reference sequence). This CDR3 is 17 amino acids long. CDR3 region: CASSQEGGGATNEKLFF. In nucleotides, the CDR3 is TGCGCCAGCAGCCAAGAAGGGGGAGGGGCAACTAATGAAAAACTGTTTTTT. Complete variable domain (other parts from reference TRBV3-1 and TRBJ1-4): DTAVSQTPKYLVTQMGNDKSIKCEQNLGHDTMYWYKQDSKKFLKIMFSYNNKELIINETVPNRFSPKSPDKAHLNLHINSLELGDSAVYFCASSQEGGGATNEKLFFGSGTQLSVL.

This clonotype was recorded at least ten times. CDR3 sequence (DNA): TGTGCCAGCACCCGGACGGGACAGGGGGAAGAGCAGTACTTC. Translating it yields CASTRTGQGEEQYF. This sequence joins TRBV6-1 and TRBJ2-7, with 11 bases identical to TRBD1. The CDR3 has 14 amino acids. Per germline, CDR1 MNHNS and CDR2 SASEGT. V lost 7 bases to trimming and J lost 7 bases; unmatched junction nucleotides: 9.

This clonotype was detected many times. V is TRBV5-5 and J is TRBJ2-5, with D perhaps matching TRBD2 (7 bases). CDR1 SGHKS and CDR2 YYEKEE come from the germline V gene (reference sequence). The CDR3 extends over 16 amino acids. With 2 bases removed from V and 1 base from J, the gap between germline ends came to 15 bases. The CDR3: CASSLALAGAQETQYF. The CDR3 nucleotides are TGTGCCAGCAGCTTAGCCCTGGCGGGGGCCCAAGAGACCCAGTACTTC. Using reference TRBV5-5 and TRBJ2-5 for the parts outside the CDR3, the full variable domain is DAGVTQSPTHLIKTRGQQVTLRCSPISGHKSVSWYQQVLGQGPQFIFQYYEKEERGRGNFPDRFSARQFPNYSSELNVNALLLGDSALYLCASSLALAGAQETQYFGPGTRLLVL.

V and J are TRBV3-1 and TRBJ2-7; 7 nucleotides match TRBD2. The germline V gene encodes CDR1 LGHDT and CDR2 YNNKEL (reference sequence). This CDR3 has 15 amino acids. The junction had 8 bases not matched to a gene; V was cut back by 0 bases and J by 6 bases. CDR3 in amino acids: CASSQEGAGSCEQYF. The CDR3 nucleotides read TGTGCCAGCAGCCAAGAAGGAGCGGGGAGTTGCGAGCAGTACTTC.

This chain links TRBV6-6 with TRBJ1-6; D uncertain. CDR1 is MNHNY and CDR2 is SVGAGI in the germline V gene (reference sequence). The CDR3 has 15 amino acids. Trimming removed 0 bases from V and 10 bases from J, with 13 bases in between. The CDR3 reads CASSYSSDMYSPLHF. CDR3 in DNA: TGTGCCAGCAGTTACTCTAGTGACATGTACTCACCCCTCCACTTT.

This clonotype was detected a few times. The chain couples TRBV5-1 to TRBJ1-2, with D possibly matching TRBD1 (5 bases). The CDR3 totals 14 residues. Germline loops: CDR1 SGHRS, CDR2 YFSETQ. Trimming stripped 0 bases from V and 9 bases from J, with 15 bases between. CDR3 nucleotides: TGCGCCAGCAGCTTGGGGGACCTGGTCAAGAGCTACACCTTC. Amino acid sequence: CASSLGDLVKSYTF.

This clonotype was seen more than once but under ten times. The chain carries TRBV7-9 and TRBJ1-1; 9 positions match TRBD1. CDR1 SEHNR and CDR2 FQNEAQ come from the germline V gene (reference sequence). J lost 5 bases, V lost 5 bases, and 6 bases had no gene match. The CDR3 is made up of 14 amino acids. This CDR3 reads CASSQETGGTEAFF. The CDR3 DNA reads as TGTGCCAGCAGCCAAGAGACAGGGGGAACTGAAGCTTTCTTT. The complete variable domain, with remaining parts taken from reference TRBV7-9 and TRBJ1-1, reads DTGVSQNPRHKITKRGQNVTFRCDPISEHNRLYWYRQTLGQGPEFLTYFQNEAQLEKSRLLSDRFSAERPKGSFSTLEIQRTEQGDSAMYLCASSQETGGTEAFFGQGTRLTVV.

The gene calls are TRBV27 and TRBJ1-2; D remains ambiguous. Per the germline V gene, CDR1 is MNHEY and CDR2 is SMNVEV (reference sequence). Deletions cut 2 bases from V and 3 bases from J, with 10 bases between. The CDR3 covers 14 residues. The CDR3 nucleotides read TGTGCCAGCAGTTTAGTCGTCGGGGACTATGGCTACACCTTC. Amino acids: CASSLVVGDYGYTF.

This clonotype appeared many times. The chain combines TRBV3-1 with TRBJ2-3; D is possibly TRBD2 (5 bases). This CDR3 has 13 amino acids. Deletions cut 4 bases from V and 8 bases from J, with 13 bases between. Germline values: CDR1 LGHDT, CDR2 YNNKEL (reference sequence). DNA for the CDR3: TGTGCCAGCAGCCGAGACCCCGCGGGTACGCAGTATTTT. It encodes CASSRDPAGTQYF.

This clonotype has ten or more counts. The rearrangement links TRBV7-9 to TRBJ1-5; D perhaps matches TRBD1 (5 bases). CDR3 size: 14 residues. CDR1 SEHNR and CDR2 FQNEAQ come from the germline V gene (reference sequence). Between the trimmed V and J ends, which lost 7 bases and 7 bases, there was a span of 17 bases. The CDR3 region is CASTQGRSGQPQHF. CDR3 DNA sequence: TGTGCCAGCACCCAGGGCAGGTCCGGACAGCCCCAGCATTTT.

This sequence joins TRBV19 and TRBJ2-7, with a tentative D call TRBD1 (5 bases). This CDR3 spans 14 amino acids. Germline loops: CDR1 LNHDA, CDR2 SQIVND (reference sequence). V was shortened by 4 bases and J by 3 bases, with 13 bases between the two germline ends. The CDR3 region is CASSTTLDSYEQYF. CDR3 in DNA: TGTGCCAGTAGTACGACTTTAGACAGCTACGAGCAGTACTTC.

Comments on this clonotype: It may be a read error: a sequence one base away is much more abundant. The rearrangement joins TRBV7-6 to TRBJ2-2, with D unresolved. CDR3 length equals 14 residues. Looked up from germline, CDR1 is SGHVS and CDR2 is FNYEAQ. The CDR3 DNA sequence: TGTGTCAGCAGCTTAGACGTAAGGGCCGGGGAGCTGTTTTTT. Translating it yields CVSSLDVRAGELFF. Looking up the rest from reference TRBV7-6 and TRBJ2-2 gives the full variable domain: GAGVSQSPRYKVTKRGQDVALRCDPISGHVSLYWYRQALGQGPEFLTYFNYEAQQDKSGLPNDRFSAERPEGSISTLTIQRTEQRDSAMYRCVSSLDVRAGELFFGEGSRLTVL.

This clonotype was counted between two and nine times. The gene calls are TRBV5-5 and TRBJ1-1, with 11 nucleotides matching TRBD1. Trimming removed 3 bases from V and 3 bases from J; junction bases left unmatched: 1. CDR3 length: 14 residues. Germline V gene sequence: CDR1 SGHKS, CDR2 YYEKEE (reference sequence). In nucleotides, the CDR3 is TGTGCCAGCAGCTGGGACAGGGGGGACACTGAAGCTTTCTTT. Residues: CASSWDRGDTEAFF.